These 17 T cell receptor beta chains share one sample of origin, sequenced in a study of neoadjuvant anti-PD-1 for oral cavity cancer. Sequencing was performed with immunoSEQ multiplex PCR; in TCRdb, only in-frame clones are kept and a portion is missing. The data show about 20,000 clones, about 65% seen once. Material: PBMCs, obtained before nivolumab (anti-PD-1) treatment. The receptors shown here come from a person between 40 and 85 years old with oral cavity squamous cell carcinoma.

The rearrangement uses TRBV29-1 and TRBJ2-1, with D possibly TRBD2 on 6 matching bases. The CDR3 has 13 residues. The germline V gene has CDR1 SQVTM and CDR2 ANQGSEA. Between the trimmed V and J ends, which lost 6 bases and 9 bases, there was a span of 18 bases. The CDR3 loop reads CSVSNIAAGEQFF. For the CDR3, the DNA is TGCAGCGTAAGCAATATAGCGGCCGGTGAGCAGTTCTTC.

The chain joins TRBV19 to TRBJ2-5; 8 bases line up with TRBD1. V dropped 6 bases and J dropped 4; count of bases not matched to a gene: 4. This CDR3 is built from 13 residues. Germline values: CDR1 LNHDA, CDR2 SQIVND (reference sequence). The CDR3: CASRGQVGETQYF. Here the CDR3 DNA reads TGTGCCAGTAGGGGACAGGTGGGAGAGACCCAGTACTTC.

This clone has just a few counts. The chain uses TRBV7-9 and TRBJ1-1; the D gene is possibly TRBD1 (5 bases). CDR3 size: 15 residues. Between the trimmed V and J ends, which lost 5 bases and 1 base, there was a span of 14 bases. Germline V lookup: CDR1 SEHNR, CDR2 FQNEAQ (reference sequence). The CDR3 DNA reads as TGTGCCAGCAGCCGCTACGACAGCCCGAACACTGAAGCTTTCTTT. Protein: CASSRYDSPNTEAFF.

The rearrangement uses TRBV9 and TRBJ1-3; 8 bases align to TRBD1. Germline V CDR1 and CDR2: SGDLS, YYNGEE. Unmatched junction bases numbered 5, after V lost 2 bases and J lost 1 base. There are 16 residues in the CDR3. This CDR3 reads CASSVRDRLSGNTIYF. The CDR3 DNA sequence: TGTGCCAGCAGCGTTCGGGACAGGCTATCTGGAAACACCATATATTTT.

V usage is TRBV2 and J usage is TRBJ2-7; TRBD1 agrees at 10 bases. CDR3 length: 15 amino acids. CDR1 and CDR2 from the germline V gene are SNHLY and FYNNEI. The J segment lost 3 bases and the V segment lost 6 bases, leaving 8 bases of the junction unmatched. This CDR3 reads CASRAGQGVIYEQYF. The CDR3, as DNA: TGTGCCAGCAGGGCAGGACAGGGGGTAATCTACGAGCAGTACTTC. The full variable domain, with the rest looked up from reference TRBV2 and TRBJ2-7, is EPEVTQTPSHQVTQMGQEVILRCVPISNHLYFYWYRQILGQKVEFLVSFYNNEISEKSEIFDDQFSVERPDGSNFTLKIRSTKLEDSAMYFCASRAGQGVIYEQYFGPGTRLTVT.

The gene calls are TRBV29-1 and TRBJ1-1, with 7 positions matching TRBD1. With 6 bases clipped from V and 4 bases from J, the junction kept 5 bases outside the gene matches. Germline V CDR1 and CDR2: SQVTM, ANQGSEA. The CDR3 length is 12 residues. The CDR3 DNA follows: TGCAGCGTAGGGACAGAGGGCACTGAAGCTTTCTTT. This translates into CSVGTEGTEAFF.

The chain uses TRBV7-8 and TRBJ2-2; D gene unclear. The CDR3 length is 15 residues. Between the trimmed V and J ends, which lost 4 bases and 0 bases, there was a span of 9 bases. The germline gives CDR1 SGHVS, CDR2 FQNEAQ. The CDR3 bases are TGTGCCAGCAGCTCCCGGACGGCGAACACCGGGGAGCTGTTTTTT. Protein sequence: CASSSRTANTGELFF.

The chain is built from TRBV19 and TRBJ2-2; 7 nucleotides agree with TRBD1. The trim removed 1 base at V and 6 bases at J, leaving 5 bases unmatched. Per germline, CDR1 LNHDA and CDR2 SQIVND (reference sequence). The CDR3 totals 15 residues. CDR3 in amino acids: CASSIGDRVAGELFF. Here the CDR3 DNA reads TGTGCCAGTAGTATAGGTGACAGGGTAGCCGGGGAGCTGTTTTTT.

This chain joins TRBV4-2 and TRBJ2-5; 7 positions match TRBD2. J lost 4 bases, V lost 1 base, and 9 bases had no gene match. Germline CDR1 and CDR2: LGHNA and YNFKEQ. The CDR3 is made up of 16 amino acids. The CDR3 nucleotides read TGTGCCAGCAGCCAAGTTGGGGCGGGAGAGTCAGAGACCCAGTACTTC. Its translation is CASSQVGAGESETQYF.

The CDR3 DNA is TGTGCCCTCCAGGGCGCGGGAGCTGAAGCTTTCTTT. Translation gives CALQGAGAEAFF. The V gene is TRBV28, the J gene TRBJ1-1; D is perhaps TRBD1 (5 bases). Trimming stripped 11 bases from V and 6 bases from J, with 16 bases between. The CDR3 is 12 amino acids. The germline V gene encodes CDR1 MDHEN and CDR2 SYDVKM.

The CDR3 nucleotides are TGTGCCAGCAGCCCAGGACTAGCGGGGGTGGATACGCAGTATTTT. Encoded protein: CASSPGLAGVDTQYF. This sequence joins TRBV6-5 and TRBJ2-3; 13 bases agree with TRBD2. Germline V CDR1 and CDR2: MNHEY, SVGAGI. The J segment lost 6 bases and the V segment lost 6 bases, leaving 6 bases of the junction unmatched. The CDR3 consists of 15 residues.

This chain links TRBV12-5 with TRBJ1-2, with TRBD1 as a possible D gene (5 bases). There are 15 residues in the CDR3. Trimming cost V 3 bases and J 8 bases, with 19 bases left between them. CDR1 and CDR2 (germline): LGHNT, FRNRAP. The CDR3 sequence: CASGFEPGLTGGYTF. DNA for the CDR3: TGTGCTAGTGGTTTCGAGCCGGGACTGACCGGCGGCTACACCTTC.

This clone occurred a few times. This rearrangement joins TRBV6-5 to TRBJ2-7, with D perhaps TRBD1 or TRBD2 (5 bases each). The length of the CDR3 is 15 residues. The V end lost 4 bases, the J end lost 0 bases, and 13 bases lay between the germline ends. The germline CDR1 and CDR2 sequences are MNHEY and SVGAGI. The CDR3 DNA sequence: TGTGCCAGCAGTTCCGGGACGCAGAGCTCCTACGAGCAGTACTTC. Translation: CASSSGTQSSYEQYF.

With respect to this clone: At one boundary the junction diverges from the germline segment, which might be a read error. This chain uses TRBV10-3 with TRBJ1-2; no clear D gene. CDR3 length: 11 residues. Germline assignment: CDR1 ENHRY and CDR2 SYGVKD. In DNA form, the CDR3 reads TGTGCCATCAGTAAGTCGGGGGGCTACACCTTC. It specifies CAISKSGGYTF.

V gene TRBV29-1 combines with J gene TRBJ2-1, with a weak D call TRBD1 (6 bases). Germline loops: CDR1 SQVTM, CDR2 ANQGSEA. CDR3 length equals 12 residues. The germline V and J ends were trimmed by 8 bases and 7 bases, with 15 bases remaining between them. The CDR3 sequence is CSSGQFGNEQFF. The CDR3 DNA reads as TGCAGCTCCGGACAGTTTGGGAATGAGCAGTTCTTC.

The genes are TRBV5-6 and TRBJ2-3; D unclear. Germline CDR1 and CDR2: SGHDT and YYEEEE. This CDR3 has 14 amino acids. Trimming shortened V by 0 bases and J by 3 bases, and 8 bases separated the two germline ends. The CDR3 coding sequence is TGTGCCAGCAGCTTGGGGCAGTTTACAGATACGCAGTATTTT. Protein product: CASSLGQFTDTQYF.

The DNA of the CDR3 is TGTGCCAGCAGCTTCCGGGACAGGGGATACAATGAGCAGTTCTTC. Encoded protein: CASSFRDRGYNEQFF. The rearrangement uses TRBV13 and TRBJ2-1; 10 nucleotides align to TRBD1. There are 15 residues in the CDR3. Trimming removed 3 bases from V and 4 bases from J; junction bases left unmatched: 3. Germline loops: CDR1 PRHDT, CDR2 FYEKMQ (reference sequence).